This T cell receptor beta chain was documented in a study of high-grade serous ovarian cancer treatment subgroups. Concerning this clone itself: Antigen: not known.

Measured with immunoSEQ multiplex PCR; TCRdb has only the in-frame clones, and not every one. The table shows more than 4,000 clones, with about four fifths occurring only once. Study outcomes and limitations: TCR clonal relatedness correlated positively with neoantigen level.

Trimming stripped 6 bases from V and 5 bases from J, with 17 bases between. CDR3 size: 15 residues. CDR1 and CDR2 (germline): MNHEY, SVGAGI. Tumor samples were obtained before definitive surgery or chemotherapy. Sequenced sample: tumor tissue. This receptor was identified in a human donor with high-grade serous ovarian cancer. This chain connects TRBV6-5 to TRBJ2-1; TRBD1 might be the D (6 bases). For the CDR3, the DNA is TGTGCCAGCAGACCCGACAGGTTTAGTAACAATGAGCAGTTCTTC. Translating gives CASRPDRFSNNEQFF.